A few counts support the clone carrying this T cell receptor beta chain. The target antigen is unknown. V trimming: 4 bases; J trimming: 6 bases; junction bases outside the gene matches: 3. Germline CDR1 LNHNV, CDR2 YYDKDF (reference sequence). The CDR3 spans 14 residues. Unique molecular identifiers tagged individual cDNA molecules. TCRdb processed the 5' RACE reads anew with MiXCR; each CDR3 protein has one entry. Of about 72,000 distinct CDR3 sequences listed, roughly 10% are singletons. These data originate in a study of early T cells in non-severe SARS-CoV-2 infection. The overall study: Chains were not paired, and sequencing was done on bulk RNA from unsorted whole blood. Study results and limitations: VDJdb matching, biased toward anti-spike CD8 responses, missed private and CD4 specificities.

Material for sequencing was whole blood. The clonotype originates from an adult who was a healthcare worker with PCR-confirmed SARS-CoV-2 infection or an uninfected control (not recorded which). The chain is built from TRBV15 and TRBJ2-2, with 9 positions matching TRBD1. Here the CDR3 DNA reads TGTGCCACCAGCAAGGGACAGGGAGCCGGGGAGCTGTTTTTT. Amino acids: CATSKGQGAGELFF. The full variable domain, rest sourced from reference TRBV15 and TRBJ2-2, is DAMVIQNPRYQVTQFGKPVTLSCSQTLNHNVMYWYQQKSSQAPKLLFHYYDKDFNNEADTPDNFQSRRPNTSFCFLDIRSPGLGDTAMYLCATSKGQGAGELFFGEGSRLTVL.